This T cell receptor (beta chain) was obtained from a study of control samples from healthy donors and cancer patients. J lost 1 base, V lost 1 base, and 7 bases had no gene match. CDR3 length: 17 amino acids. Germline V gene sequence: CDR1 SGHAT, CDR2 FQNNGV. The table came from immunoSEQ multiplex PCR; TCRdb's copy has only in-frame clones and leaves some out. The table lists over 85,000 clones, 85% to 95% of them singletons. The sequence came from a woman aged 25 to 39 in good health. The rearrangement uses TRBV11-2 and TRBJ1-5; the match to TRBD1 covers 7 bases. The sample consisted of blood. The DNA for the CDR3 is TGTGCCAGCAGCTTAGGGACAGGTCCTGGCAGCAATCAGCCCCAGCATTTT. As protein: CASSLGTGPGSNQPQHF.